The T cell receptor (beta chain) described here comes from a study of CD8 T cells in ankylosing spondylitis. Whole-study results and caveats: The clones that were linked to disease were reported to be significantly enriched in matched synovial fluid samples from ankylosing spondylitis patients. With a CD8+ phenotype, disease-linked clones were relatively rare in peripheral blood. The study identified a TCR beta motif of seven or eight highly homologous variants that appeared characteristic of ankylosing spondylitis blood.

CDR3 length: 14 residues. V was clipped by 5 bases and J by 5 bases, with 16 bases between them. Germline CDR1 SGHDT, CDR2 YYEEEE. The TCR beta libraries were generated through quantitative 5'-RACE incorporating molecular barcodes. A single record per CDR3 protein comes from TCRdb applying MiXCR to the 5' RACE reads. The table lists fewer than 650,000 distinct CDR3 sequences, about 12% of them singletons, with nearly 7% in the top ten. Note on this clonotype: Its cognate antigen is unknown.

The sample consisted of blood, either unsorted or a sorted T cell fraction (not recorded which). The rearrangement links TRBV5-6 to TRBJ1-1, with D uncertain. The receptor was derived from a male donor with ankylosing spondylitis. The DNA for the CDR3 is TGTGCCAGCAGAACCCCTCCGGGAGCTACTGAAGCTTTCTTT. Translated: CASRTPPGATEAFF.